This T cell receptor (beta chain) was retrieved from a study of control samples from healthy donors and cancer patients. The repertoire was sequenced with immunoSEQ multiplex PCR; TCRdb's copy has only in-frame clones and lacks some. The sample lists over 120,000 clones; about 94% were seen once. Trimming removed 3 bases at V and 4 bases at J, with 12 bases between. The CDR3 loop spans 13 amino acids. CDR1 SQVTM and CDR2 ANQGSEA come from the germline V gene. This sequence joins TRBV29-1 and TRBJ2-5; tentatively, D is TRBD1 or TRBD2 (5 bases each). Material for sequencing was PBMCs. The origin of this receptor is a man aged 55 to 70 with colorectal cancer. The DNA of the CDR3 is TGCAGCGTTGAGGCAGGGAGAGGAGAGACCCAGTACTTC. Its translation: CSVEAGRGETQYF. Looking up the rest from reference TRBV29-1 and TRBJ2-5 gives the full variable domain: SAVISQKPSRDICQRGTSLTIQCQVDSQVTMMFWYRQQPGQSLTLIATANQGSEATYESGFVIDKFPISRPNLTFSTLTVSNMSPEDSSIYLCSVEAGRGETQYFGPGTRLLVL.